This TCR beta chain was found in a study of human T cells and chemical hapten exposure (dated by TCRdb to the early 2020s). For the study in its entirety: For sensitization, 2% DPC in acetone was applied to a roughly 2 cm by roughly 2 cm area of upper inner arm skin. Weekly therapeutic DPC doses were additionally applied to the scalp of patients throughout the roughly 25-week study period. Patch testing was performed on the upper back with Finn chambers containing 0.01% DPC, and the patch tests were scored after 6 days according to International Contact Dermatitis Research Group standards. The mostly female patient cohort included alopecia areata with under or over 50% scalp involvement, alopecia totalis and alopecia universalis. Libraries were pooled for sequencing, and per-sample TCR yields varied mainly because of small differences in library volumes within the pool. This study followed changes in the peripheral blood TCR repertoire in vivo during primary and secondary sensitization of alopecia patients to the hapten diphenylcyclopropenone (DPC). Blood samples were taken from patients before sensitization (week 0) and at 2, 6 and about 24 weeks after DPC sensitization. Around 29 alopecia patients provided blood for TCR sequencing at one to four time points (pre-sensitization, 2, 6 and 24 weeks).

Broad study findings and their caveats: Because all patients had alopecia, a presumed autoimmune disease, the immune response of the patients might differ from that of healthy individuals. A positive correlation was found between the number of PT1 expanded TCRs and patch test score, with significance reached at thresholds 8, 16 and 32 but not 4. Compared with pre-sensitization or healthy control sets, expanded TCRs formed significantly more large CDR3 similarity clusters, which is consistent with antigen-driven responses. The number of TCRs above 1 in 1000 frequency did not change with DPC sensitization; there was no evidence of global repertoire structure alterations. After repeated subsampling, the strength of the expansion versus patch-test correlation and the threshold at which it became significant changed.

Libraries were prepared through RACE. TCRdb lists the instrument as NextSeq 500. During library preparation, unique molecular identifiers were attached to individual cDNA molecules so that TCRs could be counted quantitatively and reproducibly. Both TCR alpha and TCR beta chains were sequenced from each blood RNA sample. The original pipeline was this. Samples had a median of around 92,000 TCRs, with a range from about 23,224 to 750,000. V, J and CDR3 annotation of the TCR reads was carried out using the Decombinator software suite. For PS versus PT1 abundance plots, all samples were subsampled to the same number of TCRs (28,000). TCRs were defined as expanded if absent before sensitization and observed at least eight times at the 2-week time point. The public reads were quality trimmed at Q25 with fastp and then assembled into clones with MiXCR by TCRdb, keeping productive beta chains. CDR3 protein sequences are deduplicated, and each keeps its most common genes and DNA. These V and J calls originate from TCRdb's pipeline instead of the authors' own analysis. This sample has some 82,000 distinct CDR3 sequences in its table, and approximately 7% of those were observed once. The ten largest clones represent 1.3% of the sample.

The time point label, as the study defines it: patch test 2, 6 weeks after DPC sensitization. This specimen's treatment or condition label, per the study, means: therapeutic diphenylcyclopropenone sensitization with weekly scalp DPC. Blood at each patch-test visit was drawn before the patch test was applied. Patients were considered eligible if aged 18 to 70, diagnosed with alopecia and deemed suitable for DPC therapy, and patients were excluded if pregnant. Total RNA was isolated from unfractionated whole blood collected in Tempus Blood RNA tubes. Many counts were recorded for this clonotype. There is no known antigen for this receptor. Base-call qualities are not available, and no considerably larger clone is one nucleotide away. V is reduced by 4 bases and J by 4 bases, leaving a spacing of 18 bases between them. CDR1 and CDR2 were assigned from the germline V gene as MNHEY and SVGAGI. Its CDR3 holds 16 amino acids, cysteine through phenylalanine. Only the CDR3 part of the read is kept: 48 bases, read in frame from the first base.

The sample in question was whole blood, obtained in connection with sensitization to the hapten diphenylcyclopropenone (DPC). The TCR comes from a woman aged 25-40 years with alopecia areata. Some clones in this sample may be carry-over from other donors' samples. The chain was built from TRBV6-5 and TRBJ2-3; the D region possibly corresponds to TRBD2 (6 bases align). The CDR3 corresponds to CASSSTTRLEADTQYF. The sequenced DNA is TGTGCCAGCAGTTCCACGACTAGACTTGAAGCAGATACGCAGTATTTT.